These 4 T cell receptor beta chains originate from one sample sequenced in a study of blood T cell repertoires in COVID-19. Here immunoSEQ multiplex PCR was the method, and the copy in TCRdb shows in-frame clones only, minus some. Of fewer than 300,000 clones in the sample, about 70% were seen once. Sequenced input: peripheral blood. These receptors all stem from a woman older than 75 with acute or convalescent COVID-19.

The chain combines TRBV4-1 with TRBJ2-5; the match to TRBD2 covers 8 bases. Germline CDR1 and CDR2: MGHRA and YSYEKL. The V gene end was trimmed by 3 bases and the J gene end by 5 bases; junction bases not matched to a gene: 8. The CDR3 runs to 15 residues. CDR3 DNA sequence: TGCGCCAGCAGCCACGGAGCGGGGGTGGCGGAGACCCAGTACTTC. Amino acids: CASSHGAGVAETQYF.

The genes are TRBV18 and TRBJ2-5; D remains ambiguous. CDR1 is KGHSH, CDR2 LQKENI, per germline. V lost 2 bases to trimming and J lost 2 bases, with 3 bases between them. The CDR3 is 12 residues long. The CDR3 DNA is TGTGCCAGCTCACCAACTCAAGAGACCCAGTACTTC. This gives the protein CASSPTQETQYF.

The chain combines TRBV2 with TRBJ1-2; D gene uncertain. V lost 1 base to trimming and J lost 6 bases, with 9 bases between them. Germline V gene lookup returns CDR1 SNHLY and CDR2 FYNNEI. CDR3 length: 13 amino acids. CDR3 DNA sequence: TGTGCCAGCAGTGAAGTGGGCGACGATGGCTACACCTTC. Translated: CASSEVGDDGYTF.

Only one count was recorded for this clone. The V call is TRBV6-5, the J call TRBJ2-7; a weak D match, TRBD1 (6 bases). There are 14 residues in the CDR3. The V gene's germline CDR1 is MNHEY and CDR2 SVGAGI. The V gene lost 2 bases and the J gene lost 2 bases, with 10 bases spanning the gap. The CDR3 reads CASSYGGTTYEQYF. The CDR3 DNA reads TGTGCCAGCAGTTACGGTGGGACAACCTACGAGCAGTACTTC.